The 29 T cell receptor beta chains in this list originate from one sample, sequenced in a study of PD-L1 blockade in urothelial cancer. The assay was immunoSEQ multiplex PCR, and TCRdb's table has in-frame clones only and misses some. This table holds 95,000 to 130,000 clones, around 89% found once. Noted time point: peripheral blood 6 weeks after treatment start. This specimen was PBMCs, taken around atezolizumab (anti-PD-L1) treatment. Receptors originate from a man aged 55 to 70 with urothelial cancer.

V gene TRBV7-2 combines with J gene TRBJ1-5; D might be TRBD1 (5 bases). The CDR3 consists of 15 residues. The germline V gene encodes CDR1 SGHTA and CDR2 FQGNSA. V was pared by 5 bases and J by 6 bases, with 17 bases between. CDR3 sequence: CASSPAQGGAQPQHF. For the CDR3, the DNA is TGTGCCAGCAGCCCGGCCCAGGGAGGGGCTCAGCCCCAGCATTTT.

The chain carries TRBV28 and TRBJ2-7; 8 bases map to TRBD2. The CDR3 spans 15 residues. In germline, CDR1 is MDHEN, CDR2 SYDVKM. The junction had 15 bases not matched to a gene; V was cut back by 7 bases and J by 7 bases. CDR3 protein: CASKPGGPRLTEQYF. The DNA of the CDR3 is TGTGCCAGCAAGCCGGGGGGGCCCCGGCTTACGGAGCAGTACTTC. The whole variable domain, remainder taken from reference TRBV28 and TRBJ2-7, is DVKVTQSSRYLVKRTGEKVFLECVQDMDHENMFWYRQDPGLGLRLIYFSYDVKMKEKGDIPEGYSVSREKKERFSLILESASTNQTSMYLCASKPGGPRLTEQYFGPGTRLTVT.

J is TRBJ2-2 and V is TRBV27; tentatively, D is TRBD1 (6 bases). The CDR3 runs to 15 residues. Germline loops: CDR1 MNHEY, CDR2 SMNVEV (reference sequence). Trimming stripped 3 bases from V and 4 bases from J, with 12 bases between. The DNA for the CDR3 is TGTGCCAGCAGTTTCGTGGGGGCCGCCACCGGGGAGCTGTTTTTT. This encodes CASSFVGAATGELFF.

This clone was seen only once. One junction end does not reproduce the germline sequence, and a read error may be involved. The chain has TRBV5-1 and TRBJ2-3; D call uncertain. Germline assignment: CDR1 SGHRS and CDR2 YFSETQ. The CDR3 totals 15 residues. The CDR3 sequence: CASTLEQPLTDTQYF. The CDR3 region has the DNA TGCGCCAGCACCTTGGAGCAACCACTCACAGATACGCAGTATTTT.

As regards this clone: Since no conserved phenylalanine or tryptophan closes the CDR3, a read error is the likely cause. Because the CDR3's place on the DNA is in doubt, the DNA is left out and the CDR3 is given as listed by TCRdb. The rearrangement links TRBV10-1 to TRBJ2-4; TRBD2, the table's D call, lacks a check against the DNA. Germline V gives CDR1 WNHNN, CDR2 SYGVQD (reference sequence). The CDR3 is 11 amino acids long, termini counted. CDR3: CASTPPWEGTL.

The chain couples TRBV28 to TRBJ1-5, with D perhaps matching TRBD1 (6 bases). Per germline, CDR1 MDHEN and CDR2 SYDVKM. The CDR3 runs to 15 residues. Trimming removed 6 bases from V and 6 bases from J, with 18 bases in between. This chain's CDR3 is CASRGSTGISQPQHF. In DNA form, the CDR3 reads TGTGCCAGCAGGGGATCCACAGGGATAAGTCAGCCCCAGCATTTT. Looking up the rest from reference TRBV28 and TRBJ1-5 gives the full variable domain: DVKVTQSSRYLVKRTGEKVFLECVQDMDHENMFWYRQDPGLGLRLIYFSYDVKMKEKGDIPEGYSVSREKKERFSLILESASTNQTSMYLCASRGSTGISQPQHFGDGTRLSIL.

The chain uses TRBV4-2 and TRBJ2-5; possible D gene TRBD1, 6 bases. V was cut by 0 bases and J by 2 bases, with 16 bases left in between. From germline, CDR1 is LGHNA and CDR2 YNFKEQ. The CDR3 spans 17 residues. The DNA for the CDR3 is TGTGCCAGCAGCCAAGATTTCAGTCGGCAGGGGCAAGAGACCCAGTACTTC. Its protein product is CASSQDFSRQGQETQYF.

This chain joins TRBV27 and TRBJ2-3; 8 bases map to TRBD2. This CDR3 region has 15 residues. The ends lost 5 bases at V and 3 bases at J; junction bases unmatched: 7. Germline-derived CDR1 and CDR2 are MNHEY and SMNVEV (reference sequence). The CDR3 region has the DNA TGTGCCAGCAGTCCATGGCGGGGGGAGACAGATACGCAGTATTTT. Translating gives CASSPWRGETDTQYF.

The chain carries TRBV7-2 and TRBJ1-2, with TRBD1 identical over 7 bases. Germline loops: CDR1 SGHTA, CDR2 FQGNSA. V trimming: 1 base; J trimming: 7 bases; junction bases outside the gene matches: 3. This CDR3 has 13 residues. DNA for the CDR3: TGTGCCAGCAGCTTAGGGAGGGGGCTTGGCTACACCTTC. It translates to CASSLGRGLGYTF.

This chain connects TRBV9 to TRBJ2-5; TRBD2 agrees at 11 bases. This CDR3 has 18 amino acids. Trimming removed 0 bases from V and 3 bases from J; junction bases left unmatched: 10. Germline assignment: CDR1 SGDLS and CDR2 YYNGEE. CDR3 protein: CASSVAPSGGLGKETQYF. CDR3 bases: TGTGCCAGCAGCGTAGCCCCTAGCGGGGGGCTGGGGAAAGAGACCCAGTACTTC.

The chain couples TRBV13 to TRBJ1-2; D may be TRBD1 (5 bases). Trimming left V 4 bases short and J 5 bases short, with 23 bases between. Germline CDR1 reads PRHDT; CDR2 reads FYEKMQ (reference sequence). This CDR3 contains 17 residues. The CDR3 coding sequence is TGTGCCAGCAGCTCAAGAACCAGGGTGGGCCGTGGATATGGCTACACCTTC. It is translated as CASSSRTRVGRGYGYTF.

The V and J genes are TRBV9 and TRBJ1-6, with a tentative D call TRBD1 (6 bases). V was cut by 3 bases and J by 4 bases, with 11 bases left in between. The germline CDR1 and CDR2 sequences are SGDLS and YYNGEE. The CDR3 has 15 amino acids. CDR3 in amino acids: CASSASGQYNSPLHF. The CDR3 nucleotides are TGTGCCAGCAGCGCCTCCGGACAGTATAATTCACCCCTCCACTTT.

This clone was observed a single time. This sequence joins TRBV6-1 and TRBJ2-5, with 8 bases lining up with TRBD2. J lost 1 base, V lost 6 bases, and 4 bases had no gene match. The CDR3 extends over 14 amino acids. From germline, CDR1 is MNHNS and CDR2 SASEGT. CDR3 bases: TGTGCCAGCAGCCGCGGACTAGCCCAAGAGACCCAGTACTTC. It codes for CASSRGLAQETQYF.

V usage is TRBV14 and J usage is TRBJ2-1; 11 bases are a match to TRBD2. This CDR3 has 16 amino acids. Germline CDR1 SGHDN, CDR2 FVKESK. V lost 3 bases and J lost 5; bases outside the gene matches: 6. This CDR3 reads CASSHRSLAGDNEQFF. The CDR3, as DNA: TGTGCCAGCAGCCACAGGTCACTAGCGGGAGACAATGAGCAGTTCTTC.

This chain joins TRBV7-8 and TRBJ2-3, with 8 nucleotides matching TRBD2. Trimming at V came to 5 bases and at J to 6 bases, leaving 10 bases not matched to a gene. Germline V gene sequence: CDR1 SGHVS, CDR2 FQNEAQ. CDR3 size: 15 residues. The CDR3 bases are TGTGCCAGCAGCCCCCCGGGGGGGGCCGGGGATACGCAGTATTTT. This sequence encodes CASSPPGGAGDTQYF.

The CDR3 loop is CASSTRTRGYTDTQYF. The CDR3 DNA is TGTGCCAGCAGCACAAGGACGCGGGGTTACACAGATACGCAGTATTTT. This sequence joins TRBV5-4 and TRBJ2-3; a weak D match, TRBD2 (6 bases). Trimming took 4 bases from V and 2 from J, leaving 17 bases between them. Germline lookup yields CDR1 SGHNT and CDR2 YYREEE (reference sequence). CDR3 length: 16 residues.

The CDR3 region has the DNA TGTGCCAGCAGCCCCAGGACTAGCTCCTACAATGAGCAGTTCTTC. This encodes CASSPRTSSYNEQFF. The gene calls are TRBV7-3 and TRBJ2-1; 7 bases align to TRBD2. The length of the CDR3 is 15 residues. The germline gives CDR1 SGHTA, CDR2 FQGTGA. With 5 bases clipped from V and 0 bases from J, the junction kept 4 bases outside the gene matches.

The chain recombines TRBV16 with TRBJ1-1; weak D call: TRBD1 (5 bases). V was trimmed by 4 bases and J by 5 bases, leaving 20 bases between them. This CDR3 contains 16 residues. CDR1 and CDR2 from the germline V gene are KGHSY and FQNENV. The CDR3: CASSRTSRGVRTEAFF. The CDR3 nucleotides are TGTGCCAGCAGCCGTACATCGCGGGGGGTTAGGACTGAAGCTTTCTTT.

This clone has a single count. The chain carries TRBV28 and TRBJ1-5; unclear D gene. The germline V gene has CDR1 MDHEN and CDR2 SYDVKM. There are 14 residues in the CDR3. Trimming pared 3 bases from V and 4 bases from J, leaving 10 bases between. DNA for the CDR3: TGTGCCAGCAGTTTTGTGTGGCCAAATCAGCCCCAGCATTTT. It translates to CASSFVWPNQPQHF.

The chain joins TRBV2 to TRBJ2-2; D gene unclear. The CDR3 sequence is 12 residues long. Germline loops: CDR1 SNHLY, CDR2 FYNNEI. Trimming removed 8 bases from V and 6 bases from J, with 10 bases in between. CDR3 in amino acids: CASLFLPGELFF. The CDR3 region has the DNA TGTGCCAGCCTTTTTCTCCCCGGGGAGCTGTTTTTT.

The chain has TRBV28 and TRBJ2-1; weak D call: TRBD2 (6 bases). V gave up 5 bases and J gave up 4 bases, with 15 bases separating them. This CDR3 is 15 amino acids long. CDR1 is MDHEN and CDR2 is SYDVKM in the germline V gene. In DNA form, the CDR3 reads TGTGCCAGCAGTAGACTTCCTCGGGGGTACAATGAGCAGTTCTTC. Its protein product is CASSRLPRGYNEQFF.

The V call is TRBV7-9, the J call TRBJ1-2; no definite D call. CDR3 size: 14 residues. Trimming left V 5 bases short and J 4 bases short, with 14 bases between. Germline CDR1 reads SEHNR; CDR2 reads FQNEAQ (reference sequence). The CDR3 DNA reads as TGTGCCAGCAGCGCGAGTCGTAACAGCTATGGCTACACCTTC. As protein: CASSASRNSYGYTF.

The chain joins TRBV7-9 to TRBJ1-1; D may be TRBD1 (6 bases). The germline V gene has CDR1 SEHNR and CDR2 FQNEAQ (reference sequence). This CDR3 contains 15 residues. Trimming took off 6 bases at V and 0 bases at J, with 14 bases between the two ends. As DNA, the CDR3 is TGTGCCAGCAGGAAGGACAGCGGAATGAACACTGAAGCTTTCTTT. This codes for CASRKDSGMNTEAFF. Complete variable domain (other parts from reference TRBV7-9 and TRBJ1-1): DTGVSQNPRHKITKRGQNVTFRCDPISEHNRLYWYRQTLGQGPEFLTYFQNEAQLEKSRLLSDRFSAERPKGSFSTLEIQRTEQGDSAMYLCASRKDSGMNTEAFFGQGTRLTVV.

CDR3 sequence reads: CASSSPRQQYF. In DNA, the CDR3 is TGTGCCAGCAGTTCTCCGAGACAGCAGTACTTC. The gene calls are TRBV28 and TRBJ2-4; a possible D gene is TRBD1 (5 bases). The V and J ends lost 4 bases and 13 bases respectively, with 11 bases between them. The CDR3 consists of 11 residues. Germline CDR1 reads MDHEN; CDR2 reads SYDVKM. The whole variable domain, remainder taken from reference TRBV28 and TRBJ2-4, is DVKVTQSSRYLVKRTGEKVFLECVQDMDHENMFWYRQDPGLGLRLIYFSYDVKMKEKGDIPEGYSVSREKKERFSLILESASTNQTSMYLCASSSPRQQYFGAGTRLSVL.

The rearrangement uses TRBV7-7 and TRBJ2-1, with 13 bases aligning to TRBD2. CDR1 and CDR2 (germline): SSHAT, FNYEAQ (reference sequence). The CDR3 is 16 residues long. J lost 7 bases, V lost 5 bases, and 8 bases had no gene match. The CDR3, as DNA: TGTGCCAGCAGCCCGGGACTAGCGGGGCGTAGGAATGAGCAGTTCTTC. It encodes CASSPGLAGRRNEQFF.

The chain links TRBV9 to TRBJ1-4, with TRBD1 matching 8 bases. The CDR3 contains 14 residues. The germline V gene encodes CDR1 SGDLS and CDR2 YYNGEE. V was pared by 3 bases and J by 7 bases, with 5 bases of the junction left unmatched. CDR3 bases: TGTGCCAGCAGCGAGCGACAGGGGAGTGAAAAACTGTTTTTT. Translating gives CASSERQGSEKLFF.

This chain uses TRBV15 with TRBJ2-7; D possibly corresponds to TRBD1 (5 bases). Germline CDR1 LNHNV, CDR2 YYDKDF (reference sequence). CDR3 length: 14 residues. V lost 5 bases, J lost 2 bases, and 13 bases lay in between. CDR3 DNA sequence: TGTGCCACCAGCGGATCCAGGGATCCCTACGAGCAGTACTTC. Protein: CATSGSRDPYEQYF.

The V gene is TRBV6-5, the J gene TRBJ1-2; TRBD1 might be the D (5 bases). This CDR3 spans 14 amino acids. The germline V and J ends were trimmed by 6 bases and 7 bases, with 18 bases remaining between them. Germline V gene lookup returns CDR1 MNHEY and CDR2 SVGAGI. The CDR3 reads CASRPGGERGGYTF. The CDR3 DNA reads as TGTGCCAGCAGGCCGGGGGGGGAACGGGGTGGCTACACCTTC.

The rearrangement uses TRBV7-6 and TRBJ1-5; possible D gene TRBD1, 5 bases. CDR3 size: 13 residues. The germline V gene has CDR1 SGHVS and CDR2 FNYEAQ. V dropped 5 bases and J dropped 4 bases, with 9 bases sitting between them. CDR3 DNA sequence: TGTGCCAGCAGCCCCCGACAGAATCAGCCCCAGCATTTT. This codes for CASSPRQNQPQHF.